This is a list of T cell receptor beta chains from one sample in a study of regulatory T cells in long-lasting Graves disease. TCRdb re-analysed the multiplex PCR reads in MiXCR, keeping a single row per CDR3 protein. The data show about 310,000 distinct CDR3 sequences, with about 18% seen just once and roughly 35% held by the top ten. Sequenced here: peripheral blood mononuclear cells (PBMCs), sampled at new diagnosis, from a patient treated with antithyroid drugs. These receptors were taken from a female donor with Graves disease. Each CDR3 is given with its conserved first and last residue. The order of the fields is J gene, V gene, CDR3 protein.

>TRBJ2-3|TRBV27
CASSLTLGKTDTQYF
>TRBJ2-3|TRBV25-1
CASSEVGGTTDTQYF
>TRBJ2-1|TRBV28
CASRGARGLPVTEKWNEQFF
>TRBJ1-1|TRBV12-3/TRBV12-4
CASSRQGKGEAFF
>TRBJ1-5|TRBV30
CAWDVGGSGQPQHF
>TRBJ1-1|TRBV6-5
CASSSYLTADMNTEAFF
>TRBJ2-2|TRBV3-1
CASSRMGTGELFF
>TRBJ2-7|TRBV11-3
CASSFGGTPHKQYF
>TRBJ2-5|TRBV6-5
CASSYAGLDQETQYF
>TRBJ2-1|TRBV24-1
CATSDLGAGGGPGAGHEQFF
>TRBJ1-6|TRBV20-1
CSARVAGGGNSPLHF
>TRBJ2-2|TRBV19
CASSQPGQGASTGELFF
>TRBJ2-5|TRBV11-2
CASSLIQRETQYF
>TRBJ2-7|TRBV6-2/TRBV6-3
CASSESLAGYEQYF
>TRBJ2-3|TRBV7-2
CASSSRGAPGTQYF
>TRBJ2-1|TRBV12-3/TRBV12-4
CASSSPDRDYNEQFF
>TRBJ2-3|TRBV2
CASSDDRSTDTQYF
>TRBJ2-7|TRBV28
CASIGTGPYEQYF
>TRBJ1-2|TRBV3-1
CASSQRQGYWGYTF
>TRBJ2-7|TRBV12-3/TRBV12-4
CASRRTGGDEQYF
>TRBJ1-4|TRBV28
CASTSLGSRRNEKLFF
>TRBJ1-2|TRBV9
CASSQGQGAVVYGYTF
>TRBJ2-3|TRBV28
CASSLLAGEGDTQYF
>TRBJ1-1|TRBV20-1
CSANPQGMNTEAFF
>TRBJ1-3|TRBV24-1
CATSDPRMDTGNTIYF
>TRBJ2-7|TRBV2
CASSEKLAGSSYEQYF
>TRBJ2-5|TRBV28
CASSLVGGVQETQYF
>TRBJ2-5|TRBV20-1
CSVRDAGGETQYF
>TRBJ1-1|TRBV20-1
CSASQTENTEAFF
>TRBJ2-1|TRBV7-9
CASSMPGLADHNEQFF
>TRBJ1-1|TRBV6-5
CASSYPGRTEAFF
>TRBJ2-3|TRBV28
CASSWGTLNTDTQYF
>.|TRBV25-1
CASSEWGDQETQYF
>TRBJ1-4|TRBV6-2/TRBV6-3
CASSYKQSRREKLFF
>TRBJ2-5|TRBV28
CASSNEQGPETQYF
>TRBJ2-7|TRBV19
CACSIAGDSYEQYF
>TRBJ2-3|TRBV12-3/TRBV12-4
CASSTRDRDNTDTQYF
>TRBJ2-1|TRBV12-3/TRBV12-4
CASSLDAGLEQFF
>TRBJ1-2|TRBV24-1
CATRMDRAASYTF
>TRBJ2-3|TRBV6-2/TRBV6-3
CASSSRTGTGLLRTQYF
>TRBJ2-7|TRBV7-3
CASSPAQGAEQYF
>TRBJ2-2|TRBV7-3
CASSLMGPSLPGELFF
>TRBJ2-1|TRBV5-1
CASSQGQYNEQFF
>TRBJ2-3|TRBV20-1
CSARDGGGPTDTQYF
>TRBJ2-6|TRBV13
CASSLVSLVSASGANVLTF
>TRBJ1-2|TRBV19
CASSPSPRQGWGYGYTF
>TRBJ1-4|TRBV11-3
CASSPAGGLKLFF
>TRBJ2-5|TRBV14
CASSQLEGREETQYF
>TRBJ2-3|TRBV28
CASGTRADTQYF
>TRBJ1-4|TRBV19
CASSMGRSGTGEKLFF
>TRBJ2-1|TRBV9
CASRGGGDEQFF
>TRBJ2-4|TRBV28
CASSYVPALLAGGFSAKNIQYF
>TRBJ1-6|TRBV11-3
CASSQRTGNSPLHF
>TRBJ2-3|TRBV20-1
CSASVGLAGVGDTQYF
>TRBJ2-4|TRBV7-9
CASSLEDGAEPIAKNIQYF
>TRBJ1-2|TRBV7-8
CASSLAIRRGNQSRDGYTF
>TRBJ2-5|TRBV29-1
CSVVLDREETQYF
>TRBJ1-5|TRBV11-2
CASSLGNRVNQPQHF
>TRBJ2-3|TRBV7-6
CASSSEEGTQTDTQYF
>TRBJ2-7|TRBV19
CASSIGQNTYEQYF